Presented here are 26 T cell receptor beta chains from one specimen sequenced in a study of graft-versus-host responses after intestinal transplantation. These TCRs are of unknown antigen specificity. Profiling relied on immunoSEQ multiplex PCR, and the TCRdb table lists in-frame clones only, not all of them. The data contain approximately 88,000 clones, about 94% of them singletons. The sequences come from unstimulated CD4+ T cells sorted from spleen or lymph node cells, collected before transplant. All receptors derive from a human donor who was the organ donor for an intestinal transplant.

CDR3 in DNA: TGCGCCAGCAGCCGGGGGACAGGGACTGGCCTCTCTGGAAACACCATATATTTT. It codes for CASSRGTGTGLSGNTIYF. V gene TRBV4-1 combines with J gene TRBJ1-3; 9 nucleotides align to TRBD1. The CDR3 contains 18 residues. Trimming cost V 4 bases and J 0 bases; bases outside gene matches: 10. The germline gives CDR1 MGHRA, CDR2 YSYEKL.

The CDR3 DNA reads TGTGCCAGCAGTTTAGGGGGCGCTGGTTCACCCCTCCACTTT. It codes for CASSLGGAGSPLHF. The chain has TRBV28 and TRBJ1-6, with D possibly being TRBD1 (6 bases). Germline CDR1 reads MDHEN; CDR2 reads SYDVKM. V was clipped by 2 bases and J by 9 bases, with 11 bases between them. This CDR3 is built from 14 residues.

This sequence joins TRBV7-9 and TRBJ2-1; TRBD2 matches at 11 bases. Trimming cost V 5 bases and J 3 bases; bases outside gene matches: 9. Germline lookup yields CDR1 SEHNR and CDR2 FQNEAQ (reference sequence). The length of the CDR3 is 17 residues. The DNA of the CDR3 is TGTGCCAGCAGCCCGCAGACTAGCGGGGTATTCTACAATGAGCAGTTCTTC. Its protein is CASSPQTSGVFYNEQFF.

Only one count was recorded for this clone. V gene TRBV7-2 combines with J gene TRBJ1-3, with D hard to call. The V and J ends lost 11 bases and 2 bases respectively, with 7 bases between them. The length of the CDR3 is 11 residues. CDR1 and CDR2 from the germline V gene are SGHTA and FQGNSA. This chain's CDR3 is CAGGPGNTIYF. The CDR3 DNA follows: TGTGCCGGAGGGCCTGGAAACACCATATATTTT.

J is TRBJ1-6 and V is TRBV28; a possible D gene is TRBD1 (5 bases). The CDR3 contains 14 residues. Germline CDR1 is MDHEN and CDR2 is SYDVKM. The V end was cut by 8 bases, the J end by 10 bases, with 18 bases between. CDR3 residues: CASHGGSVVSPLHF. The CDR3 region has the DNA TGTGCCAGCCACGGGGGGTCGGTTGTGTCACCCCTCCACTTT.

DNA of the CDR3: TGCGCCAGCAGCCTGGCAGGGGGCTCAGATACGCAGTATTTT. Amino acid sequence: CASSLAGGSDTQYF. The rearrangement links TRBV5-1 to TRBJ2-3, with 8 bases aligning to TRBD1. Germline-derived CDR1 and CDR2 are SGHRS and YFSETQ. The CDR3 consists of 14 residues. The V gene end was trimmed by 4 bases and the J gene end by 4 bases; junction bases not matched to a gene: 5.

This rearrangement joins TRBV2 to TRBJ2-5; D is perhaps TRBD2 (7 bases). V lost 5 bases and J lost 3, with 16 bases in between. The CDR3 runs to 15 residues. CDR1 and CDR2 (germline): SNHLY, FYNNEI. CDR3 bases: TGTGCCAGCAGTCCACGAGGGGGGGGTGAAGAGACCCAGTACTTC. Translation: CASSPRGGGEETQYF.

This rearrangement joins TRBV7-2 to TRBJ2-5; D is undetermined. V lost 1 base and J lost 1, with 7 bases in between. This CDR3 contains 14 residues. The germline gives CDR1 SGHTA, CDR2 FQGNSA. CDR3 in DNA: TGTGCCAGCAGCTTAGTTGACCGCCAAGAGACCCAGTACTTC. Residues: CASSLVDRQETQYF.

This clone is classed as medium-sized (0.01 to 0.1%). This chain joins TRBV12-5 and TRBJ1-1; tentative D call: TRBD1 (6 bases). Trimming took off 3 bases at V and 1 base at J, with 6 bases between the two ends. The CDR3 length is 13 residues. Germline V CDR1 and CDR2: LGHNT, FRNRAP. The CDR3 nucleotides are TGTGCTAGTGGTTTCAGGGGGAACACTGAAGCTTTCTTT. Translating gives CASGFRGNTEAFF.

This rearrangement joins TRBV14 to TRBJ1-3, with D tentatively TRBD1 (5 bases). V gave up 2 bases and J gave up 4 bases, with 9 bases separating them. Germline CDR1 SGHDN, CDR2 FVKESK. This CDR3 has 14 amino acids. In DNA form, the CDR3 reads TGTGCCAGCAGCCAATTGGGGCCCGGAAACACCATATATTTT. Its protein product is CASSQLGPGNTIYF.

This clone occurred a few times. V gene TRBV9 combines with J gene TRBJ2-2, with 7 positions matching TRBD2. The CDR3 covers 17 residues. Unmatched junction bases numbered 10, after V lost 0 bases and J lost 5 bases. Germline CDR1 and CDR2: SGDLS and YYNGEE. The CDR3, as DNA: TGTGCCAGCAGCGTAGCTAGTTCGGGGGGACGGACCGGGGAGCTGTTTTTT. Protein sequence: CASSVASSGGRTGELFF.

The chain carries TRBV9 and TRBJ2-1; 12 bases line up with TRBD2. The CDR3 is 18 amino acids. The ends lost 4 bases at V and 6 bases at J; junction bases unmatched: 14. Per germline, CDR1 SGDLS and CDR2 YYNGEE. The CDR3 nucleotides are TGTGCCAGCAGCCGACTAGCGGGGGACTCACCCACAACCAATGAGCAGTTCTTC. The encoded protein is CASSRLAGDSPTTNEQFF.

This rearrangement joins TRBV5-8 to TRBJ2-7, with 7 bases fitting TRBD1. This CDR3 is built from 15 residues. V was clipped by 2 bases and J by 0 bases; unmatched bases: 5. Germline V gives CDR1 SGHTS, CDR2 YDEGEE. In DNA, the CDR3 is TGTGCCAGCAGCTTTAAGGGACAGTCCTCCTACGAGCAGTACTTC. Protein product: CASSFKGQSSYEQYF.

This chain connects TRBV7-6 to TRBJ2-5, with a tentative D call TRBD1 (5 bases). The germline V gene encodes CDR1 SGHVS and CDR2 FNYEAQ. The CDR3 has 13 residues. Trimming took off 6 bases at V and 2 bases at J, with 10 bases between the two ends. The CDR3 coding sequence is TGTGCCAGCAGAGGGGCCGGGCAAGAGACCCAGTACTTC. This translates into CASRGAGQETQYF.

This chain uses TRBV19 with TRBJ1-1; D is ambiguous. V lost 1 base to trimming and J lost 5 bases, with 17 bases between them. The CDR3 length is 16 residues. Per germline, CDR1 LNHDA and CDR2 SQIVND (reference sequence). CDR3 bases: TGTGCCAGTAGTATAGTTGCCGGGAAACCGTGGACTGAAGCTTTCTTT. This sequence encodes CASSIVAGKPWTEAFF. The full variable domain, completed using reference TRBV19 and TRBJ1-1, is DGGITQSPKYLFRKEGQNVTLSCEQNLNHDAMYWYRQDPGQGLRLIYYSQIVNDFQKGDIAEGYSVSREKKESFPLTVTSAQKNPTAFYLCASSIVAGKPWTEAFFGQGTRLTVV.

J is TRBJ2-7 and V is TRBV27; 7 nucleotides agree with TRBD1. V lost 6 bases, J lost 2 bases, and 16 bases stayed unmatched. CDR3 length: 17 residues. Germline V lookup: CDR1 MNHEY, CDR2 SMNVEV (reference sequence). CDR3 sequence (DNA): TGTGCCAGCAGCCAGAGAACCAGGGGGACCGCGACCTACGAGCAGTACTTC. This translates into CASSQRTRGTATYEQYF.

This clone was detected once. CDR3 loop: CASSIGGDEKLFF. In nucleotides, the CDR3 is TGTGCCAGTAGTATTGGGGGGGATGAAAAACTGTTTTTT. V gene TRBV19 combines with J gene TRBJ1-4, with D perhaps matching TRBD1 (5 bases). The length of the CDR3 is 13 residues. The V gene's germline CDR1 is LNHDA and CDR2 SQIVND (reference sequence). The V and J ends lost 3 bases and 6 bases respectively, with 8 bases between them.

The V and J genes are TRBV5-1 and TRBJ2-5, with D possibly matching TRBD1 (6 bases). Germline values: CDR1 SGHRS, CDR2 YFSETQ. V was pared by 4 bases and J by 0 bases, with 19 bases between. There are 17 residues in the CDR3. The CDR3 protein is CASSSNIGGAYQETQYF. CDR3 nucleotides: TGCGCCAGCAGCAGCAATATTGGGGGCGCGTACCAAGAGACCCAGTACTTC. Full variable domain (outside the CDR3, taken from reference TRBV5-1 and TRBJ2-5): KAGVTQTPRYLIKTRGQQVTLSCSPISGHRSVSWYQQTPGQGLQFLFEYFSETQRNKGNFPGRFSGRQFSNSRSEMNVSTLELGDSALYLCASSSNIGGAYQETQYFGPGTRLLVL.

The chain is built from TRBV6-4 and TRBJ1-1; 10 nucleotides line up with TRBD1. V shed 6 bases, J shed 5 bases, and the junction held 9 bases outside the gene matches. CDR1 and CDR2 (germline): MRHNA, SNTAGT. The CDR3 is made up of 15 amino acids. CDR3 DNA sequence: TGTGCCAGCAGCGAGAAGGGACAGGGGTGGACTGAAGCTTTCTTT. It yields the protein CASSEKGQGWTEAFF.

The sample holds one count of this clone. The rearrangement links TRBV9 to TRBJ1-2; 7 positions agree with TRBD1. This CDR3 has 13 residues. Unmatched junction bases numbered 5, after V lost 3 bases and J lost 6 bases. Germline V lookup: CDR1 SGDLS, CDR2 YYNGEE. CDR3 region: CASSATGYNGYTF. The DNA of the CDR3 is TGTGCCAGCAGCGCGACAGGGTACAATGGCTACACCTTC.

The V call is TRBV19, the J call TRBJ2-2; tentative D call: TRBD2 (7 bases). Trimming removed 9 bases from V and 9 bases from J, with 26 bases in between. Germline V lookup: CDR1 LNHDA, CDR2 SQIVND (reference sequence). The CDR3 has 16 amino acids. CDR3 DNA sequence: TGTGCCAGCCGGTTAGGGGGGGCCGTCCCTGGTAGGGAGCTGTTTTTT. This gives the protein CASRLGGAVPGRELFF.

The gene calls are TRBV2 and TRBJ1-4; maybe TRBD1 (6 bases). This CDR3 has 15 residues. Trimming removed 4 bases at V and 0 bases at J, with 9 bases between. Germline assignment: CDR1 SNHLY and CDR2 FYNNEI. CDR3 sequence reads: CASSARQATNEKLFF. CDR3 bases: TGTGCCAGCAGTGCGCGACAGGCAACTAATGAAAAACTGTTTTTT.

The chain carries TRBV14 and TRBJ1-6; D might be TRBD1 (6 bases). This CDR3 has 15 amino acids. V lost 1 base to trimming and J lost 6 bases, with 10 bases between them. Germline V gene lookup returns CDR1 SGHDN and CDR2 FVKESK. This chain's CDR3 is CASSQVRGSNSPLHF. The CDR3 nucleotides read TGTGCCAGCAGCCAAGTCAGGGGATCTAATTCACCCCTCCACTTT.

This clone was seen a single time. V gene TRBV7-3 combines with J gene TRBJ2-1; the match to TRBD2 covers 12 bases. CDR1 and CDR2 (germline): SGHTA, FQGTGA. The CDR3 loop spans 16 amino acids. V lost 5 bases, J lost 0 bases, and 2 bases stayed unmatched. CDR3 bases: TGTGCCAGCAGCAGGACTAGCGGGGTCTCCTACAATGAGCAGTTCTTC. This sequence encodes CASSRTSGVSYNEQFF.

The genes are TRBV5-1 and TRBJ1-3; D ambiguous. V dropped 0 bases and J dropped 0 bases, with 16 bases sitting between them. CDR1 is SGHRS, CDR2 YFSETQ, per germline. CDR3 length equals 18 residues. As DNA, the CDR3 is TGCGCCAGCAGCTTGGACGATGTAGGGCCCATCTCTGGAAACACCATATATTTT. Translated: CASSLDDVGPISGNTIYF.

This chain connects TRBV15 to TRBJ2-3, with D possibly matching TRBD1 (6 bases). Germline V gives CDR1 LNHNV, CDR2 YYDKDF (reference sequence). V dropped 8 bases and J dropped 2 bases, with 14 bases sitting between them. This CDR3 is 14 amino acids long. The CDR3 region is CATVRQDTTDTQYF. The DNA for the CDR3 is TGTGCCACCGTCAGACAGGATACCACAGATACGCAGTATTTT.